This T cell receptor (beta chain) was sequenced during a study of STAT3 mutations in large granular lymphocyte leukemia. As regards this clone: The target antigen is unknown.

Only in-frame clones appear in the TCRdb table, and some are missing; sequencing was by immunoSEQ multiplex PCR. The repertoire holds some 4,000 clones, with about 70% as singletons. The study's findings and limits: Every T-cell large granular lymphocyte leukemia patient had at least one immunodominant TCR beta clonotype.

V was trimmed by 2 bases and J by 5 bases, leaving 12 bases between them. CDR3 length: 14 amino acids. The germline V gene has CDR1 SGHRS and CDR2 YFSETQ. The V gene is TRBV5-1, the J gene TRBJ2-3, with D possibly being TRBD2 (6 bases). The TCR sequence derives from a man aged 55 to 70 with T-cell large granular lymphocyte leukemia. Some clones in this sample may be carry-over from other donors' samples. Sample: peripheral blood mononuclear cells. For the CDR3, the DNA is TGCGCCAGCAGCTTCCGGGGGATTGGAGATACGCAGTATTTT. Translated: CASSFRGIGDTQYF.